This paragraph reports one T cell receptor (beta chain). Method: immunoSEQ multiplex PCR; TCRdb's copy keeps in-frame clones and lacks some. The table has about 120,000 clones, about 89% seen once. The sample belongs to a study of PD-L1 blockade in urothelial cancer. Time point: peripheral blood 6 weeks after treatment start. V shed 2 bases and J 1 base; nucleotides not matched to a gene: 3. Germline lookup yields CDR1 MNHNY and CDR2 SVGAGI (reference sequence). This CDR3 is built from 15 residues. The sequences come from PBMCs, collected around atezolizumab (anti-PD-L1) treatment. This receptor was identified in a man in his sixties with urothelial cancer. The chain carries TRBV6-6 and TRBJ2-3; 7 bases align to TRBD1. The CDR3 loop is CASSYHRGRTDTQYF. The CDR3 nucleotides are TGTGCCAGCAGTTACCACAGGGGTCGCACAGATACGCAGTATTTT.